This is a list of T cell receptor beta chains from one sample in a study of T cell repertoires in aging, cancer and after chemotherapy. TCRdb re-analysed the multiplex PCR reads in MiXCR, keeping a single row per CDR3 protein. This table holds some 9,200 distinct CDR3 sequences, around half found once. The sequenced sample was blood. Receptors originate from a human donor in good health. Both conserved end residues are part of each CDR3. A D gene is named only where the DNA matches it firmly. Clone size is not always given. Where it is, it says once, few, many or a class for expanded clones.

cdr3_nt cdr3_aa cdr3_length v_call clone_size j_call d_call
TGTGCCAGCAGTAAGGGGAGCAATCAGCCCCAGCATTTT CASSKGSNQPQHF 13 TRBV6-5 - TRBJ1-5 -
TGTGCCAGTAGTAACTGGGACAATGAGCAGTTCTTC CASSNWDNEQFF 12 TRBV19 - TRBJ2-1 -
TGTGCCAGTAGTGCTTCGCGATACGAGCAGTACTTC CASSASRYEQYF 12 TRBV19 few TRBJ2-7 -
TGCAGCGTTACGAGAGGGGGCACAGATACGCAGTATTTT CSVTRGGTDTQYF 13 TRBV29-1 medium-sized TRBJ2-3 -
TGTGCCAGCAGTCCCGTGATGAACAGCCAAAACGCTGAAGCTTTCTTT CASSPVMNSQNAEAFF 16 TRBV6-5 - TRBJ1-1 -
TGTGCCTGGAGCCGATGGGACTTATTAGTCTATGGCTACACCTTC CAWSRWDLLVYGYTF 15 TRBV30 - TRBJ1-2 -
TGTGCCAGCAGTGGGGGGTTAGGGGCTAATTCACCCCTCCACTTT CASSGGLGANSPLHF 15 TRBV27 few TRBJ1-6 -
TGTGCCAGTAGTATACCCGAGACAGGGTACACTGAAGCTTTCTTT CASSIPETGYTEAFF 15 TRBV19 - TRBJ1-1 TRBD1
TGTGCCAGTAGTATCCTGAATCAGCCCCAGCATTTT CASSILNQPQHF 12 TRBV19 - TRBJ1-5 -
TGTGCCAGCTCACCCCCGGACAGGGGGGTGAACACTGAAGCTTTCTTT CASSPPDRGVNTEAFF 16 TRBV18 - TRBJ1-1 TRBD1
TGTGCCACATCCCGCGAGGGACAGGGCTACGAGCAGTACTTC CATSREGQGYEQYF 14 TRBV19 few TRBJ2-7 TRBD1
TGTGCCACCAGCATGGGCCGGGGGGAGGTGGACACCGGGGAGCTGTTTTTT CATSMGRGEVDTGELFF 17 TRBV15 - TRBJ2-2 TRBD2
TGTGCCAGCAGCCACCCCCCCGGCGGGGTCCACGAGCAGTACTTC CASSHPPGGVHEQYF 15 TRBV7-9 once TRBJ2-7 -
TGCGCCAGCAGCCAAGGGGGGCGTGGGGCAGATACGCAGTATTTT CASSQGGRGADTQYF 15 TRBV5-4 - TRBJ2-3 -
TGTGCCATCAGTTCAGACAGGGGGAACTATGGCTACACCTTC CAISSDRGNYGYTF 14 TRBV10-3 - TRBJ1-2 TRBD1
TGCAGCGTTGGGGATTTTCGTAGGGATACAGATACGCAGTATTTT CSVGDFRRDTDTQYF 15 TRBV29-1 few TRBJ2-3 -
TGTGCCAGCAGAGCACTGGCGGGGGGGTCCTACGAGCAGTACTTC CASRALAGGSYEQYF 15 TRBV5-6 - TRBJ2-7 TRBD2
TGTGCCATCAGCCGTCTAGGGGCGAACACTGAAGCTTTCTTT CAISRLGANTEAFF 14 TRBV10-3 few TRBJ1-1 -
TGTGCCAGCACCCTGACAGGGGGCGGTGGCACTGAAGCTTTCTTT CASTLTGGGGTEAFF 15 TRBV12-3/TRBV12-4 few TRBJ1-1 TRBD1
TGTGCCAGCAGCTCCAGCGGATGGACAGGGGTGATTGAAGCTTTCTTT CASSSSGWTGVIEAFF 16 TRBV7-2 - TRBJ1-1 TRBD1
TGTGCCTGGAGTGGTTTAGGGACAGGTGGTTTCGATGAGCAGTTCTTC CAWSGLGTGGFDEQFF 16 TRBV30 once TRBJ2-1 TRBD1
TGTGCCAGCCAACCTCGTGGGGGCTCTGGGGCCAACGTCCTGACTTTC CASQPRGGSGANVLTF 16 TRBV27 - TRBJ2-6 -
TGTGCCAGTAAGGCAGGGCCCGGGGAGCTGTTTTTT CASKAGPGELFF 12 TRBV19 - TRBJ2-2 -
TGCAGCGTCCGTAAAGGGGCGAACACCGGGGAGCTGTTTTTT CSVRKGANTGELFF 14 TRBV29-1 - TRBJ2-2 -
TGTGCCAGTAGCCCGACAGGGGGCCATACTGAAGCTTTCTTT CASSPTGGHTEAFF 14 TRBV19 - TRBJ1-1 TRBD1
TGTGCCAGCAGCGCGGACAATGACTACACCTTC CASSADNDYTF 11 TRBV5-4 - TRBJ1-2 -
TGTGCCACCAGCAGAGATCGACAGTTAAGCACAGATACGCAGTATTTT CATSRDRQLSTDTQYF 16 TRBV15 - TRBJ2-3 -
TGTGCCAGCAGGGGTTTAAGAAACATTCAGTACTTC CASRGLRNIQYF 12 TRBV11-1 - TRBJ2-4 -
TGTGCCAGCAGTGTGGCTAGCGGGTCGGGGGAGCAGTACTTC CASSVASGSGEQYF 14 TRBV6-4 once TRBJ2-7 TRBD2
TGCAGTGCTAGAGGGTCGGCGGGGGGGCGGGAGACCCAGTACTTC CSARGSAGGRETQYF 15 TRBV20-1 once TRBJ2-5 TRBD2
TGTGCCAGCAGCCGCCGGGACAACTCCTACAATGAGCAGTTCTTC CASSRRDNSYNEQFF 15 TRBV11-1 - TRBJ2-1 -
TGTGCCAGCAGTTTCGACGGGACAGCTTACAATGAGCAGTTCTTC CASSFDGTAYNEQFF 15 TRBV12-3/TRBV12-4 - TRBJ2-1 TRBD1
TGCAGCGGATCAGATGGGGGCGCAGCTTTCTTT CSGSDGGAAFF 11 TRBV29-1 medium-sized TRBJ1-1 -
TGCAGCGTTGAAGGGCGGGGGCGCACATCGAACACCGGGGAGCTGTTTTTT CSVEGRGRTSNTGELFF 17 TRBV29-1 - TRBJ2-2 -
TGTGCCAGTAGTATGGGGAGCAATCAGCCCCAGCATTTT CASSMGSNQPQHF 13 TRBV19 few TRBJ1-5 -
TGCGCCAGCAGCTCGGGACAGGGGGCGAGGTATACGCAGTATTTT CASSSGQGARYTQYF 15 TRBV5-1 - TRBJ2-3 TRBD1
TGTGCCAGCAGCTTATTGGGGGGGAAGGCCACAGATACGCAGTATTTT CASSLLGGKATDTQYF 16 TRBV7-6 - TRBJ2-3 TRBD2
TGTGCCAGCAGTTCGCACACCAACTATGGCTACACCTTC CASSSHTNYGYTF 13 TRBV6-5 few TRBJ1-2 -
TGTGCCAGCAACCCAAACCCTCCGCGTGGTGGCTACACCTTC CASNPNPPRGGYTF 14 TRBV11-1 - TRBJ1-2 -
TGTGCCAGCAGTTTTCTCGGGAGCTCCTATAATTCACCCCTCCACTTT CASSFLGSSYNSPLHF 16 TRBV27 few TRBJ1-6 -
TGTGCCTGGAGGCACCAGGGCGACGGCTACACCTTC CAWRHQGDGYTF 12 TRBV30 - TRBJ1-2 -
TGTGCCAGCAGCTTGGGGGGCGGGAGGGTTTACAATGAGCAGTTCTTC CASSLGGGRVYNEQFF 16 TRBV5-4 - TRBJ2-1 TRBD2
TGTGCCAGTGGCCGCACAACTAATGAAAAACTGTTTTTT CASGRTTNEKLFF 13 TRBV19 few TRBJ1-4 -
TGCGCCAGCAGCCAAGAAGGCCTTTGGACAGGGGGGGCCGGGGAGCTGTTTTTT CASSQEGLWTGGAGELFF 18 TRBV4-3 - TRBJ2-2 TRBD1
TGTGCCAGTAGTATGATGGGGACGACCTACGAGCAGTACTTC CASSMMGTTYEQYF 14 TRBV19 - TRBJ2-7 -
TGTGCCAGCAGTTTTAGCGGGGGGGCGGGTGGTGAGCAGTTCTTC CASSFSGGAGGEQFF 15 TRBV27 few TRBJ2-1 TRBD2
TGTGCCAGCAGCTCCGGGAGGACAGGGGAAACCGAGCAGTACTTC CASSSGRTGETEQYF 15 TRBV5-6 once TRBJ2-7 TRBD1
TGTGCCAGTAGTATATCGGGACAGCCGTACGAGCAGTACTTC CASSISGQPYEQYF 14 TRBV19 - TRBJ2-7 TRBD1
TGTGCCTGGAGTGGACTAGCGGGAGTGGAAGAGACCCAGTACTTC CAWSGLAGVEETQYF 15 TRBV30 - TRBJ2-5 TRBD2
TGTGCCACCAGCAGAGATCGCGACTCCGCCAGGTCGCCCCAGCATTTT CATSRDRDSARSPQHF 16 TRBV15 - TRBJ1-5 -